This T cell receptor (beta chain) was retrieved from a study of blood T cell repertoires in COVID-19. Authors' methods: Reference gene primer amplification yielded estimated nucleated cell counts. The assay was immunoSEQ multiplex PCR, and TCRdb's table has in-frame clones only and misses some. V and J calls plus clone size are reproduced from that table; the DNA served to infer D and trimming. The table has 75,000 to 90,000 clones, 80% seen once; the top ten hold more than 10%. The CDR3 runs to 14 residues. CDR1 is PRHDT and CDR2 is FYEKMQ in the germline V gene (reference sequence). The ends lost 7 bases at V and 10 bases at J; junction bases unmatched: 8.

The material sequenced was peripheral blood. The chain couples TRBV13 to TRBJ1-6, with 9 nucleotides matching TRBD1. The source of this sequence is a woman aged 40-49 years with active or convalescent COVID-19. The CDR3 sequence is CASTQQGAWSPLHF. The DNA of the CDR3 is TGTGCCAGCACCCAACAGGGGGCTTGGTCACCCCTCCACTTT.